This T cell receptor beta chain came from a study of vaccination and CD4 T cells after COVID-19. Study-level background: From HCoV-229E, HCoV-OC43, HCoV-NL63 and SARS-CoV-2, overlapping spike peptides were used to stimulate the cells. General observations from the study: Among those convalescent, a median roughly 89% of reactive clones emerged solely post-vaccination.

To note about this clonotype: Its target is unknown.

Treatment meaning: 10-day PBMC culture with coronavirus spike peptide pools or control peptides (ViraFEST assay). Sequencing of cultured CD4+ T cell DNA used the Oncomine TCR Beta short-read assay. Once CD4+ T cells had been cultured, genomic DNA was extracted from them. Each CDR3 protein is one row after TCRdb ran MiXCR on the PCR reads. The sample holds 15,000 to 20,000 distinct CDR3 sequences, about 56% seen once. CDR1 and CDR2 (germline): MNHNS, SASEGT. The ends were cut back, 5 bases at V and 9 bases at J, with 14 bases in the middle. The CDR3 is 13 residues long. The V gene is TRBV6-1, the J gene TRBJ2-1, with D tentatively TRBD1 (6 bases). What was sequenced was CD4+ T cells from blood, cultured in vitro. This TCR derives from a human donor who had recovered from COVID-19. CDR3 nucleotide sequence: TGTGCCAGCAGTAAGAACAGGGTATCTGAGCAGTTCTTC. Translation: CASSKNRVSEQFF.